This entry concerns a single T cell receptor (beta chain). Sequenced by immunoSEQ multiplex PCR; TCRdb stores in-frame clones only, minus some. The sample has about 430,000 clones; 70% to 90% are singletons. The source of the sample is a study of blood T cell repertoires in COVID-19. V was trimmed by 6 bases and J by 0 bases, leaving 14 bases between them. The germline gives CDR1 SQVTM, CDR2 ANQGSEA. This CDR3 contains 14 residues. The sequenced sample consisted of PBMCs or T cells enriched from blood (not recorded which). The clonotype originates from a woman between 18 and 29 years old who had been exposed to COVID-19. The gene calls are TRBV29-1 and TRBJ1-2; D is uncertain. The CDR3, as DNA: TGCAGCGTCCCTAGCGGGGAGGCTAACTATGGCTACACCTTC. Translated: CSVPSGEANYGYTF.